This T cell receptor (beta chain) is from a study of shared clonotypes between healthy human individuals. With 4 bases removed from V and 3 bases from J, the gap between germline ends came to 4 bases. The CDR3 sequence is 11 residues long. CDR1 is KGHSH and CDR2 is LQKENI in the germline V gene. CD45RO-negative CD8 cells positively selected for CCR7 made up the naive population, which excluded terminally differentiated effector memory CD45RA+ cells. Study-wide results and caveats: A reduction in generation probabilities was seen for non-shared clonotypes relative to those shared by all four donors.

Deep-level settings were used for running the assay. Per the original methods: ImmunoSEQ only sent back junction sequences with no quality scores, so filtering was done differently. Repertoires were generated with immunoSEQ multiplex PCR, while TCRdb's copy carries only in-frame clones and drops some. For V, J and clone size, that table is used; D and trimming come from the DNA. The sample lists more than 600,000 clones; around 92% were seen once. This clone came up once. What it recognizes is unknown. The chain has TRBV18 and TRBJ2-7; D gene ambiguous. The TCR was taken from a young man in good health. Material: naive CD8+ T cells sorted from blood. In DNA form, the CDR3 reads TGTGCCAGCTCACAGGACTACGAGCAGTACTTC. Its protein is CASSQDYEQYF.